These T cell receptor beta chains were read from a single sample in a study of blood T cell repertoires in COVID-19. The method was immunoSEQ multiplex PCR; TCRdb's version includes in-frame clones alone and lacks a portion of them. The sample lists approximately 290,000 clones, approximately 85% occurring once. Source material: peripheral blood. These receptors originate from a human donor with COVID-19, enrolled during active disease. The donor label of this sample is uncertain. Each CDR3 is given with its conserved first and last residue. D genes are given only for firm matches. Some rows mark clone size as missing; the rest say once, few, many or name a class of expanded clone.

clone size	D gene	V gene	J gene	CDR3 protein	CDR3 DNA
NA	NA	TRBV19	TRBJ2-1	CASSYGNQDEQFF	TGTGCCAGTAGCTACGGTAACCAGGATGAGCAGTTCTTC
few	NA	TRBV28	TRBJ2-2	CASSGQGWTTNTGELFF	TGTGCCAGCAGCGGCCAGGGTTGGACTACGAACACCGGGGAGCTGTTTTTT
NA	TRBD1	TRBV2	TRBJ1-6	CASSNDRVQAPLHF	TGTGCCAGCAGTAATGACAGGGTCCAGGCACCCCTCCACTTT
once	NA	TRBV21-1	TRBJ2-1	CASVSDYHQFF	TGTGCCAGCGTCTCGGACTACCACCAGTTCTTC
NA	TRBD2	TRBV19	TRBJ2-7	CASSTDRTSGSLEQYF	TGTGCCAGTAGTACCGACCGGACTAGCGGGAGTCTCGAGCAGTACTTC
NA	NA	TRBV28	TRBJ1-2	CASSPSNYGYTF	TGTGCCAGCAGCCCAAGCAACTATGGCTACACCTTC
NA	TRBD1	TRBV18	TRBJ1-5	CASSRDRESNQPQHF	TGTGCCAGCTCACGGGACAGGGAAAGCAATCAGCCCCAGCATTTT
NA	NA	TRBV28	TRBJ1-2	CASSPAMAGEGGYTF	TGTGCCAGCAGTCCAGCAATGGCAGGGGAGGGTGGCTACACCTTC
NA	NA	TRBV9	TRBJ1-1	CASSPQDQTPNTEAFF	TGTGCCAGCAGCCCCCAAGACCAGACACCTAACACTGAAGCTTTCTTT
NA	NA	TRBV30	TRBJ2-7	CAWSASYEQYF	TGTGCCTGGAGTGCGTCCTACGAGCAGTACTTC
few	TRBD1	TRBV7-9	TRBJ2-6	CASSPRDRGPSGANVLTF	TGTGCCAGCAGCCCCCGGGACAGGGGCCCCTCTGGGGCCAACGTCCTGACTTTC